Listed below are T cell receptor beta chains from one sample, sequenced in a study of cytomegalovirus exposure and HLA in healthy donors. Data came from immunoSEQ multiplex PCR; TCRdb stores just in-frame clones and leaves some out. The profile shows roughly 270,000 clones, 88% of them singletons. The specimen was PBMCs. These TCRs come from a woman in her late teens or twenties in good health and CMV-seronegative. CDR3s include the opening cysteine and the closing phenylalanine or tryptophan. D genes are given only for firm matches. For some rows the clone size is stated as once, few or many, or as a class when expanded; others skip it.

cdr3_aa,cdr3_nt,d_call,v_call,j_call,clone_size
CASLAGNTEAFF,TGTGCCAGTCTTGCAGGGAACACTGAAGCTTTCTTT,NA,TRBV19,TRBJ1-1,NA
CASSLDDRMNTEAFF,TGTGCCAGCAGCTTAGATGACAGAATGAACACTGAAGCTTTCTTT,NA,TRBV7-2,TRBJ1-1,NA
CASSLWGGPAGEQFF,TGTGCCAGCAGTTTATGGGGAGGGCCAGCGGGAGAGCAGTTCTTC,TRBD2,TRBV28,TRBJ2-1,NA
CATRGLGYTGELFF,TGTGCCACCAGAGGATTGGGTTACACCGGGGAGCTGTTTTTT,NA,TRBV19,TRBJ2-2,NA
CASSLSGQGWLGSYEQYF,TGTGCCAGCAGTTTATCGGGACAGGGGTGGCTCGGCTCCTACGAGCAGTACTTC,TRBD1,TRBV27,TRBJ2-7,NA
CASSRSPAGAAFF,TGTGCCAGCAGTCGCTCCCCAGCGGGAGCTGCGTTCTTC,TRBD2,TRBV6-5,TRBJ2-1,NA
CASSQTSGSTGGNEQFF,TGTGCCAGCAGCCAGACTAGCGGGAGCACCGGGGGCAATGAGCAGTTCTTC,TRBD2,TRBV7-6,TRBJ2-1,once
CASSLTSWSEQFF,TGTGCCAGCAGCTTGACGTCTTGGAGTGAGCAGTTCTTC,NA,TRBV5-6,TRBJ2-1,NA
CASSGLAGGVFGELFF,TGTGCCAGCAGCGGATTAGCGGGAGGAGTTTTCGGGGAGCTGTTTTTT,TRBD2,TRBV9,TRBJ2-2,once
CASSFDGPMNTEAFF,TGCGCCAGCAGCTTTGATGGGCCGATGAACACTGAAGCTTTCTTT,NA,TRBV5-1,TRBJ1-1,NA
CASSFQGTEAFF,TGTGCCAGCAGTTTTCAGGGGACTGAAGCTTTCTTT,NA,TRBV28,TRBJ1-1,NA
CASSPPAPGSTDTQYF,TGTGCCAGCTCACCACCTGCGCCGGGGTCCACAGATACGCAGTATTTT,NA,TRBV18,TRBJ2-3,NA
CAISESTGGSYEQYF,TGTGCCATCAGTGAGTCGACAGGGGGCTCCTACGAGCAGTACTTC,TRBD1,TRBV10-3,TRBJ2-7,NA
CASIPVSEASYEQYF,TGTGCCAGCATCCCCGTCTCCGAGGCCTCCTACGAGCAGTACTTC,NA,TRBV28,TRBJ2-7,few
CASSLTGFGEQYF,TGTGCCAGTAGTCTGACAGGTTTCGGAGAGCAGTACTTC,NA,TRBV19,TRBJ2-7,NA
CASSPSGAGKTQYF,TGTGCCAGCAGCCCAAGCGGGGCCGGAAAGACCCAGTACTTC,TRBD2,TRBV7-7,TRBJ2-5,NA
CASGPGQGVNYGYTF,TGTGCCAGCGGCCCGGGACAGGGTGTTAACTATGGCTACACCTTC,TRBD1,TRBV7-8,TRBJ1-2,NA
CSGFGTSGPENTGELFF,TGCAGCGGGTTTGGAACTAGCGGTCCCGAAAACACCGGGGAGCTGTTTTTT,TRBD2,TRBV29-1,TRBJ2-2,NA
CASSLTGTGKTIYF,TGTGCCAGCAGTTTGACGGGGACAGGAAAGACCATATATTTT,TRBD1,TRBV28,TRBJ1-3,NA
CASSPTTSVSEAFF,TGCGCCAGCAGCCCAACTACGTCGGTCTCTGAAGCTTTCTTT,NA,TRBV5-1,TRBJ1-1,NA
CASTRLGGNQPQHF,TGTGCCAGCACCAGATTGGGAGGCAATCAGCCCCAGCATTTT,NA,TRBV27,TRBJ1-5,NA
CASRTSGRGGYEQYF,TGTGCCAGTAGGACTAGCGGGAGAGGAGGTTACGAGCAGTACTTC,TRBD2,TRBV19,TRBJ2-7,NA
CASRPTGGGYEQYF,TGTGCCAGCAGACCAACAGGGGGCGGGTACGAGCAGTACTTC,TRBD1,TRBV11-2,TRBJ2-7,NA
CASSLSIGTVSYEQYF,TGTGCCAGCAGTTTATCGATCGGGACAGTCTCCTACGAGCAGTACTTC,TRBD1,TRBV27,TRBJ2-7,NA
CASSTRTGNNEQFF,TGTGCCAGTAGTACCCGGACAGGTAACAATGAGCAGTTCTTC,TRBD1,TRBV19,TRBJ2-1,NA
CASSDGLGQDNSPLHF,TGTGCCAGCAGTGATGGGCTGGGACAAGATAATTCACCCCTCCACTTT,NA,TRBV25-1,TRBJ1-6,few
CATSRDGAGYNEQFF,TGTGCCACCAGCAGAGATGGGGCAGGGTACAATGAGCAGTTCTTC,NA,TRBV15,TRBJ2-1,NA
CASGSDTYNEQFF,TGCGCCAGCGGGAGCGACACCTACAATGAGCAGTTCTTC,NA,TRBV5-1,TRBJ2-1,NA
CSARASDEQFF,TGCAGTGCTAGAGCTTCGGATGAGCAGTTCTTC,NA,TRBV20-1,TRBJ2-1,NA
CASSAGGNEQFF,TGCGCCAGCAGTGCGGGAGGCAATGAGCAGTTCTTC,TRBD2,TRBV10-2,TRBJ2-1,NA
CASSLERGGNQPQHF,TGTGCCAGCAGCTTAGAGCGGGGCGGGAATCAGCCCCAGCATTTT,NA,TRBV7-8,TRBJ1-5,NA
CASSVGVRASNEKLFF,TGTGCCAGCAGCGTAGGCGTCAGGGCATCTAATGAAAAACTGTTTTTT,NA,TRBV9,TRBJ1-4,NA
CASSLEAGGGSTEAFF,TGCGCCAGCAGCCTGGAGGCAGGGGGAGGATCCACTGAAGCTTTCTTT,TRBD1,TRBV5-1,TRBJ1-1,NA
CASSDSGTGGGGYTF,TGTGCCAGCAGTGACTCCGGGACAGGGGGTGGAGGCTACACCTTC,TRBD1,TRBV6-4,TRBJ1-2,few
CASSAAPTMGELFF,TGTGCCAGCAGCGCTGCCCCGACAATGGGGGAGCTGTTTTTT,NA,TRBV9,TRBJ2-2,once
CASSFGTSGSYTGELFF,TGCGCCAGCAGCTTCGGGACTAGCGGGAGCTATACCGGGGAGCTGTTTTTT,TRBD2,TRBV5-1,TRBJ2-2,NA
CASSVGSDYGYTF,TGTGCCAGCAGCGTAGGCTCGGACTATGGCTACACCTTC,NA,TRBV9,TRBJ1-2,NA
CASSLDRHSTDTQYF,TGTGCCAGCTCATTGGACAGGCATAGCACAGATACGCAGTATTTT,TRBD1,TRBV18,TRBJ2-3,NA
CASSIRGQLNPSNQPQHF,TGTGCCAGTAGTATTAGAGGACAGCTAAACCCTTCCAATCAGCCCCAGCATTTT,NA,TRBV19,TRBJ1-5,NA
CASSEDGTGNNEQFF,TGTGCCAGCAGTGAAGACGGGACAGGCAACAATGAGCAGTTCTTC,TRBD1,TRBV6-1,TRBJ2-1,NA
CASSGTGGSYNEQFF,TGCGCCAGCAGCGGGACAGGTGGGTCCTACAATGAGCAGTTCTTC,TRBD1,TRBV5-1,TRBJ2-1,NA
CASSTRLAGQETQYF,TGTGCCAGCTCAACAAGACTAGCGGGACAAGAGACCCAGTACTTC,TRBD2,TRBV18,TRBJ2-5,NA
CASSEYGRNYNEQFF,TGTGCCAGCAGTGAATATGGCCGAAACTACAATGAGCAGTTCTTC,NA,TRBV25-1,TRBJ2-1,NA
CAWHGQGQETQYF,TGTGCCTGGCATGGACAGGGGCAAGAGACCCAGTACTTC,TRBD1,TRBV30,TRBJ2-5,NA
CASSPGQGLISGNTIYF,TGTGCCAGCAGCCCAGGACAGGGGCTGATCTCTGGAAACACCATATATTTT,TRBD1,TRBV11-3,TRBJ1-3,NA
CAISDSGYEQYF,TGTGCCATCAGCGACTCCGGCTACGAGCAGTACTTC,NA,TRBV10-3,TRBJ2-7,once
CASSLIGAEAFF,TGTGCCAGCAGCTTGATAGGGGCTGAAGCTTTCTTT,NA,TRBV5-4,TRBJ1-1,NA
CASSEVAGGSNEQFF,TGTGCCAGCAGTGAGGTAGCGGGAGGCAGCAATGAGCAGTTCTTC,TRBD2,TRBV2,TRBJ2-1,NA
CASSLSSSGQPQHF,TGTGCCAGCAGTTTATCTTCCAGTGGTCAGCCCCAGCATTTT,NA,TRBV28,TRBJ1-5,NA
CASRESNAQLNEKLFF,TGTGCCAGCAGGGAGAGCAATGCTCAACTAAATGAAAAACTGTTTTTT,NA,TRBV13,TRBJ1-4,once
CASSVDRDLGYTF,TGCGCCAGCAGTGTGGACAGGGACCTTGGCTACACCTTC,TRBD1,TRBV10-1,TRBJ1-2,NA
CSVDSTGYGYTF,TGCAGCGTTGACTCGACAGGGTATGGCTACACCTTC,TRBD1,TRBV29-1,TRBJ1-2,once
CASSYLPQAPVTEAFF,TGTGCCAGCAGTTACTTACCCCAGGCCCCGGTCACTGAAGCTTTCTTT,NA,TRBV6-5,TRBJ1-1,NA
CASSLNIGNQPQHF,TGTGCCAGCAGTTTAAACATCGGCAATCAGCCCCAGCATTTT,NA,TRBV28,TRBJ1-5,NA
CASSLGSGVGGSSGNNEQFF,TGTGCCAGCAGCTTAGGCTCTGGGGTTGGCGGGAGCAGTGGTAACAATGAGCAGTTCTTC,TRBD2,TRBV7-3,TRBJ2-1,NA
CASSDSRNGYNEQFF,TGTGCCAGCAGTGATTCGCGGAATGGCTACAATGAGCAGTTCTTC,NA,TRBV2,TRBJ2-1,NA
CASSPINRVGYTF,TGTGCCAGCAGTCCAATTAACAGGGTTGGCTACACCTTC,NA,TRBV28,TRBJ1-2,NA
CASSVSGGSIPTEQYF,TGTGCCAGCAGCGTAAGTGGTGGGAGTATACCTACAGAGCAGTACTTC,NA,TRBV9,TRBJ2-7,NA
CASSVSGDGEQFF,TGTGCCAGCAGCGTTAGCGGGGACGGTGAGCAGTTCTTC,TRBD2,TRBV9,TRBJ2-1,NA
CASSYGRGEYF,TGTGCCAGCAGTTACGGACGGGGAGAGTACTTC,NA,TRBV6-5,TRBJ2-5,NA